The TCR beta chain under discussion was sequenced for a study of breast tumors, draining lymph nodes, adjacent tissues. This clonotype was seen repeatedly, ten times or more. Its antigen is still unknown. The CDR3 length is 16 residues. The V segment lost 3 bases and the J segment 3 bases; nucleotides outside the gene matches: 9. Germline V lookup: CDR1 SGHVS, CDR2 FQNEAQ. Points from the study as a whole: Tumor and nontumor repertoires were significantly more similar in luminal-like than in basal-like breast cancer. Tumor repertoires ranked between lymph nodes and nontumor tissue in diversity, with V and J gene preferences.

The lymph nodes were axillary draining lymph nodes from breast cancer patients. A single record per CDR3 protein comes from TCRdb applying MiXCR to the multiplex PCR reads. Among about 180,000 distinct CDR3 sequences listed, approximately 33% were seen once. The chain joins TRBV7-8 to TRBJ2-7; 9 bases are shared with TRBD1. This clonotype was sampled from a female donor with breast cancer. Some clones in this sample may be carry-over from other donors' samples. The material sequenced was axillary lymph node tissue. The CDR3 is CASSFSYRDRVYEQYF. CDR3 sequence (DNA): TGTGCCAGCAGCTTTTCTTACCGGGACAGGGTCTACGAGCAGTACTTC.